This T cell receptor (beta chain) is from a study of blood T cell repertoires in COVID-19. Overall study: COVID-19 samples from acute and convalescent phases originated in the United States, Italy and Spain. PBMCs, B-cell-depleted T cells, or T cells provided the cDNA or gDNA that made up the material.

Those enrolled in Seattle joined during active infection and were followed longitudinally afterward. Sequencing used immunoSEQ multiplex PCR; TCRdb keeps in-frame clones, though not all of them. The table lists more than 300,000 clones, around 87% of them singletons, with roughly a tenth in the top ten. This clone has a single count. The receptor was isolated from a woman aged 25 to 39 with COVID-19, enrolled during active disease. Sequencing input: peripheral blood.

CDR3 in DNA: TGCAGCGTTGAAATAGCCCTAGCGGGATACTCAGGCACGCAGTATTTT. Translated: CSVEIALAGYSGTQYF. The V call is TRBV29-1, the J call TRBJ2-3, with TRBD2 matching 9 bases. The germline gives CDR1 SQVTM, CDR2 ANQGSEA. V trimming: 2 bases; J trimming: 9 bases; junction bases outside the gene matches: 15. CDR3 length: 16 residues.